One sample yielded the 28 T cell receptor beta chains listed below, sequenced in a study of regulatory T cells in long-lasting Graves disease. As to time point: persistent/refractory GD, antithyroid drugs over 5 years with positive TRAb. With RNA extracted from PBMCs as input, the TCR library was made. Arm-PCR of CDR3 regions and iRepertoire HTBI primers were the basis on which TCR beta libraries were built. MiXCR, run by TCRdb on the multiplex PCR reads, gives a single entry per CDR3 protein. The data contain about 420,000 distinct CDR3 sequences, less than 25% of them singletons. The material sequenced was peripheral blood mononuclear cells (PBMCs), taken when the disease was refractory, from a patient treated with antithyroid drugs. The receptors here all came from a female donor with Graves disease.

This clonotype turned up a few times. V is TRBV29-1 and J is TRBJ2-7; either TRBD1 or TRBD2 may supply D (5 bases each). There are 14 residues in the CDR3. Trimming took 1 base from V and 4 from J, leaving 14 bases between them. Germline V gene data show CDR1 as SQVTM and CDR2 as ANQGSEA. The CDR3 sequence: CSVEVEGQGYEQYF. The CDR3, as DNA: TGCAGCGTTGAAGTCGAGGGCCAGGGATACGAGCAGTACTTC.

This clonotype was counted ten times or more. J is TRBJ1-1 and V is TRBV18; D ambiguous. This CDR3 has 14 amino acids. V dropped 4 bases and J dropped 10 bases, with 19 bases sitting between them. Germline CDR1 KGHSH, CDR2 LQKENI. The CDR3 DNA reads TGTGCCAGCTCACTTTGGCCGGAACTGGGCTCAGCTTTCTTT. It is translated as CASSLWPELGSAFF.

This clonotype was detected once. The chain uses TRBV4-1 and TRBJ2-7; 13 bases fit TRBD2. The trim removed 3 bases at V and 1 base at J, leaving 9 bases unmatched. Germline V lookup: CDR1 MGHRA, CDR2 YSYEKL. The CDR3 consists of 18 residues. CDR3 loop: CASSQGTGLAGISYEQYF. The CDR3 DNA reads as TGCGCCAGCAGCCAGGGGACGGGACTAGCGGGGATATCCTACGAGCAGTACTTC.

This clonotype turned up a few times. The chain combines TRBV12-3 or TRBV12-4 with TRBJ1-2; TRBD1 agrees at 10 bases. V lost 3 bases to trimming and J lost 6 bases; unmatched junction nucleotides: 4. The CDR3 loop spans 14 amino acids. DNA of the CDR3: TGTGCCAGCAGTTTGGGGACAGGGGTCGATGGCTACACCTTC. This codes for CASSLGTGVDGYTF.

The chain joins TRBV28 to TRBJ2-3; no clear D gene. Germline values: CDR1 MDHEN, CDR2 SYDVKM. Trimming took off 6 bases at V and 11 bases at J, with 15 bases between the two ends. CDR3 length equals 12 residues. The DNA for the CDR3 is TGTGCCAGCAGCTTTCGTCGAGATCTGCAGTATTTT. Its translation: CASSFRRDLQYF.

This clonotype was detected only a few times. The chain has TRBV19 and TRBJ2-5; TRBD1 or TRBD2 may be the D gene (5 bases each). Germline CDR1 and CDR2: LNHDA and SQIVND (reference sequence). The ends were cut back, 7 bases at V and 0 bases at J, with 12 bases in the middle. This CDR3 is 14 amino acids long. The CDR3 is CASNPGPYQETQYF. The CDR3 DNA reads as TGTGCCAGTAACCCGGGGCCGTACCAAGAGACCCAGTACTTC.

The chain couples TRBV5-5 to TRBJ1-3; D is perhaps TRBD1 (5 bases). CDR1 is SGHKS, CDR2 YYEKEE, per germline (reference sequence). The CDR3 runs to 14 residues. V was pared by 3 bases and J by 2 bases, with 9 bases between. The CDR3 nucleotides are TGTGCCAGCAGCTGGCAGGACACTGGAAACACCATATATTTT. Encoded protein: CASSWQDTGNTIYF.

This clonotype was found a few times. This chain uses TRBV7-9 with TRBJ1-2, with a tentative D call TRBD1 (5 bases). CDR1 and CDR2 (germline): SEHNR, FQNEAQ (reference sequence). The V end lost 5 bases, the J end lost 8 bases, and 15 bases lay between the germline ends. This CDR3 is 13 amino acids long. CDR3 DNA sequence: TGTGCCAGCAGCCTCAACAGGCCTAGCGGCTACACCTTC. Protein product: CASSLNRPSGYTF.

This clonotype was counted at least ten times. The V and J genes are TRBV28 and TRBJ2-7; 7 nucleotides align to TRBD2. The junction had 11 bases not matched to a gene; V was cut back by 6 bases and J by 12 bases. CDR1 is MDHEN, CDR2 SYDVKM, per germline. This CDR3 comprises 12 residues. The CDR3 is CASSSERGLWYF. In DNA, the CDR3 is TGTGCCAGCAGCTCAGAGCGGGGCCTCTGGTACTTC.

The rearrangement links TRBV5-6 to TRBJ2-5, with D possibly being TRBD2 (6 bases). This CDR3 is 14 amino acids long. The germline V and J ends were trimmed by 0 bases and 3 bases, with 9 bases remaining between them. The germline V gene encodes CDR1 SGHDT and CDR2 YYEEEE. CDR3 bases: TGTGCCAGCAGCTTGGTGGGCGGGGAAGAGACCCAGTACTTC. It specifies CASSLVGGEETQYF.

This chain uses TRBV5-1 with TRBJ2-2; 9 bases are shared with TRBD2. CDR3 length: 16 residues. In germline, CDR1 is SGHRS, CDR2 YFSETQ. V shed 6 bases, J shed 3 bases, and the junction held 9 bases outside the gene matches. This CDR3 reads CASTGGAGGHTGELFF. In DNA, the CDR3 is TGCGCCAGCACTGGGGGAGCGGGAGGTCACACCGGGGAGCTGTTTTTT.

About this clonotype: The junction departs from the called germline gene at one end, perhaps through a read error. This chain connects TRBV7-2 to TRBJ2-2, with TRBD2 matching 8 bases. The CDR3 has 15 amino acids. Germline CDR1 SGHTA, CDR2 FQGNSA. The CDR3: CASSPGGVNTGGLFF. The CDR3 region has the DNA TGTGCCAGCAGCCCGGGGGGGGTAAACACCGGGGGGCTGTTTTTT. Complete variable domain (other parts from reference TRBV7-2 and TRBJ2-2): GAGVSQSPSNKVTEKGKDVELRCDPISGHTALYWYRQSLGQGLEFLIYFQGNSAPDKSGLPSDRFSAERTGGSVSTLTIQRTQQEDSAVYLCASSPGGVNTGGLFFGEGSRLTVL.

This clonotype was observed many times. The chain employs TRBV12-3 or TRBV12-4 and TRBJ1-2; D is possibly TRBD1 (6 bases). The CDR3 is 14 residues long. V gave up 7 bases and J gave up 2 bases, with 14 bases separating them. The CDR3 nucleotides read TGTGCCAGCAAGGGGGACGGTAGAAACTATGGCTACACCTTC. Translating gives CASKGDGRNYGYTF.

The rearrangement uses TRBV20-1 and TRBJ2-5; weak D call: TRBD1 (6 bases). CDR3 length equals 14 residues. With 7 bases removed from V and 4 bases from J, the gap between germline ends came to 19 bases. CDR1 and CDR2 from the germline V gene are DFQATT and SNEGSKA (reference sequence). The CDR3 reads CSVHQGGRGETQYF. DNA for the CDR3: TGCAGTGTTCACCAAGGGGGAAGGGGAGAGACCCAGTACTTC.

This chain connects TRBV7-2 to TRBJ1-2; no clear D. Trimming cost V 1 base and J 0 bases, with 12 bases left between them. Looked up from germline, CDR1 is SGHTA and CDR2 is FQGNSA. This CDR3 has 16 amino acids. The CDR3 region has the DNA TGTGCCAGCAGCTTAGTATACAAGGCCTCTAACTATGGCTACACCTTC. Protein sequence: CASSLVYKASNYGYTF.

Turning to this clonotype: This may stem from a read error, because a much larger clone lies one nucleotide away. The chain links TRBV7-9 to TRBJ1-5, with D possibly matching TRBD1 (5 bases). This CDR3 comprises 13 residues. From germline, CDR1 is SEHNR and CDR2 FQNEAQ (reference sequence). V lost 5 bases, J lost 3 bases, and 8 bases lay in between. For the CDR3, the DNA is TGTGCCAGCAGCCCGGACAACAATCAGCCCCAGCATTTT. This translates into CASSPDNNQPQHF.

Ten or more counts support this clonotype. The chain recombines TRBV29-1 with TRBJ1-1; D not certain. The CDR3 runs to 11 residues. The germline V and J ends were trimmed by 3 bases and 5 bases, with 7 bases remaining between them. Looked up from germline, CDR1 is SQVTM and CDR2 is ANQGSEA. The CDR3 protein is CSVDVETEAFF. The DNA of the CDR3 is TGCAGCGTTGACGTGGAGACTGAAGCTTTCTTT. The full variable domain, rest sourced from reference TRBV29-1 and TRBJ1-1, is SAVISQKPSRDICQRGTSLTIQCQVDSQVTMMFWYRQQPGQSLTLIATANQGSEATYESGFVIDKFPISRPNLTFSTLTVSNMSPEDSSIYLCSVDVETEAFFGQGTRLTVV.

This clonotype appeared a few times. The rearrangement joins TRBV30 to TRBJ2-7; TRBD1 aligns across 7 bases. Germline V gene lookup returns CDR1 GTSNPN and CDR2 SVGIG (reference sequence). The CDR3 covers 14 residues. With 4 bases clipped from V and 4 bases from J, the junction kept 10 bases outside the gene matches. The CDR3 DNA reads TGTGCCTGGACGAATCGGGGACAGAAATACGAGCAGTACTTC. Its translation is CAWTNRGQKYEQYF.

This clonotype was observed a few times. J is TRBJ1-4 and V is TRBV9; D is possibly TRBD1 (5 bases). V shed 4 bases and J shed 6 bases, with 16 bases lying between them. Germline values: CDR1 SGDLS, CDR2 YYNGEE. CDR3 length equals 15 residues. The CDR3 loop reads CASSSRGRGDEKLFF. CDR3 coding DNA: TGTGCCAGCAGCTCGCGGGGCCGTGGGGATGAAAAACTGTTTTTT. The full variable domain, completed using reference TRBV9 and TRBJ1-4, is DSGVTQTPKHLITATGQRVTLRCSPRSGDLSVYWYQQSLDQGLQFLIQYYNGEERAKGNILERFSAQQFPDLHSELNLSSLELGDSALYFCASSSRGRGDEKLFFGSGTQLSVL.

The chain couples TRBV3-1 to TRBJ1-1; 8 bases are a match to TRBD1. The CDR3 is 15 amino acids. J lost 4 bases, V lost 6 bases, and 10 bases had no gene match. Germline assignment: CDR1 LGHDT and CDR2 YNNKEL (reference sequence). CDR3 sequence (DNA): TGTGCCAGCAGTCAACAGGGGGTATCGGGCACTGAAGCTTTCTTT. This sequence encodes CASSQQGVSGTEAFF.

This chain links TRBV30 with TRBJ1-1; 9 nucleotides agree with TRBD1. Unmatched junction bases numbered 8, after V lost 5 bases and J lost 1 base. CDR1 and CDR2 (germline): GTSNPN, SVGIG (reference sequence). The CDR3 length is 15 residues. CDR3 sequence (DNA): TGTGCCTGGTCGACTGGACAGGGGCCGAACACTGAAGCTTTCTTT. The encoded protein is CAWSTGQGPNTEAFF.

This chain connects TRBV2 to TRBJ2-5, with D perhaps matching TRBD1 (6 bases). V dropped 2 bases and J dropped 0 bases, with 10 bases sitting between them. The CDR3 spans 15 residues. CDR1 SNHLY and CDR2 FYNNEI come from the germline V gene. The CDR3 coding sequence is TGTGCCAGCAGTGAAAGGACAGTAAACCAAGAGACCCAGTACTTC. Encoded protein: CASSERTVNQETQYF.

The genes are TRBV3-1 and TRBJ1-2; no firm D call. Trimming took 3 bases from V and 8 from J, leaving 10 bases between them. This CDR3 has 12 residues. The germline V gene encodes CDR1 LGHDT and CDR2 YNNKEL (reference sequence). The CDR3 sequence: CASSQARGGYTF. CDR3 nucleotides: TGTGCCAGCAGCCAGGCCAGAGGGGGCTACACCTTC. Full variable domain (outside the CDR3, taken from reference TRBV3-1 and TRBJ1-2): DTAVSQTPKYLVTQMGNDKSIKCEQNLGHDTMYWYKQDSKKFLKIMFSYNNKELIINETVPNRFSPKSPDKAHLNLHINSLELGDSAVYFCASSQARGGYTFGSGTRLTVV.

There are a few counts of this clonotype. The CDR3 loop is CASSLDGGNPNYEQYF. DNA for the CDR3: TGTGCCAGCAGCTTAGATGGGGGGAATCCCAACTACGAGCAGTACTTC. The rearrangement uses TRBV11-3 and TRBJ2-7; D is possibly TRBD2 (6 bases). CDR3 length: 16 amino acids. The germline V gene has CDR1 SGHNT and CDR2 YENEEA. Trimming pared 0 bases from V and 3 bases from J, leaving 15 bases between.

This chain joins TRBV28 and TRBJ1-5; 7 positions match TRBD1. Judging by the DNA end, TRBJ2-3 fits better; the J call may be wrong. The germline gives CDR1 MDHEN, CDR2 SYDVKM. The CDR3 contains 14 residues. CDR3 bases: TGTGCCAGCAGCTGGACAGGCGTTAATCAGCCCCAGTATTTT. It translates to CASSWTGVNQPQYF.

This clonotype was observed at least ten times. The chain is built from TRBV2 and TRBJ2-7; D uncertain. V lost 8 bases and J lost 3, with 23 bases in between. CDR1 and CDR2 from the germline V gene are SNHLY and FYNNEI. The CDR3 contains 16 residues. The CDR3 sequence: CASSNFSPGRHYEQYF. The CDR3, as DNA: TGTGCCAGCTCTAATTTCTCTCCAGGACGGCACTACGAGCAGTACTTC.

This clonotype was observed many times. The rearrangement uses TRBV29-1 and TRBJ2-5, with a weak D call TRBD2 (5 bases). Germline loops: CDR1 SQVTM, CDR2 ANQGSEA. The V end was cut by 5 bases, the J end by 5 bases, with 18 bases between. There are 14 residues in the CDR3. The CDR3 here is CSVPTLAGGETQYF. The CDR3 nucleotides are TGCAGCGTTCCGACGCTGGCAGGCGGGGAGACCCAGTACTTC.

This clonotype was detected ten times or more. This CDR3 reads CASSLGQNSPLHF. The CDR3 bases are TGCGCCAGCAGCTTGGGACAGAATTCACCCCTCCACTTT. The chain carries TRBV5-1 and TRBJ1-6; D might be TRBD1 (5 bases). The V and J ends lost 0 bases and 7 bases respectively, with 5 bases between them. CDR3 length equals 13 residues. Germline-derived CDR1 and CDR2 are SGHRS and YFSETQ.